Reported below is one TCR beta chain. The entry originates in a study of blood T cell repertoires in COVID-19. Across the whole study: Donors in the United States, Italy and Spain gave samples during acute or convalescent COVID-19. PBMCs, B-cell-depleted T cells, or T cells were the source of the cDNA or gDNA that made up the material.

Trimming stripped 9 bases from V and 3 bases from J, with 12 bases between. This CDR3 is 13 amino acids long. Germline V gives CDR1 LNHDA, CDR2 SQIVND (reference sequence). Per the authors' pipeline: Reference gene primers were amplified, and this amplification served to estimate nucleated cell counts. Clones were read by immunoSEQ multiplex PCR, and TCRdb kept only the in-frame ones, dropping some. V, J and clone size are those of that table, while D and trimming were read from the DNA. The sample carries 130,000 to 150,000 clones, roughly 80% recorded once. The chain combines TRBV19 with TRBJ2-1; D may be TRBD1 (6 bases). Material for sequencing was peripheral blood. This clonotype was obtained from a woman aged 80 or over with acute or convalescent COVID-19. CDR3 loop: CASRRDNYNEQFF. The CDR3 DNA reads as TGTGCCAGCCGTCGGGACAACTACAATGAGCAGTTCTTC.